This T cell receptor (beta chain) comes out of a study of blood T cell repertoires in COVID-19. Background on the study: The origin of the acute and convalescent COVID-19 samples was the United States, Italy and Spain. PBMCs, B-cell-depleted T cells, or T cells were the source of the cDNA or gDNA that made up the material.

Germline V CDR1 and CDR2: ENHRY, SYGVKD. The CDR3 consists of 12 residues. V shed 6 bases and J shed 8 bases, with 13 bases lying between them. Patients at the Seattle site were enrolled during active infection and followed longitudinally. Authors' methods: Reference gene primers were amplified, and this amplification served to estimate nucleated cell counts. Here immunoSEQ multiplex PCR was the method, and the copy in TCRdb shows in-frame clones only, minus some. D and trimming were read from the DNA, whereas the V and J calls and clone size are those reported in that table. This sample carries about 250,000 clones, about 82% of them seen once, and the ten largest clones take over 5.5%.

The receptor was derived from a woman aged 80 or over with COVID-19, enrolled during active disease. Sequenced input: peripheral blood. The chain employs TRBV10-3 and TRBJ1-1, with a weak D call TRBD1 (6 bases). The CDR3 loop reads CAIRGAGTEAFF. The CDR3 DNA follows: TGTGCCATCAGGGGGGCTGGGACCGAAGCTTTCTTT.